Reported below is one T cell receptor beta chain. This clonotype was seen many times. Its antigen target is currently unknown. No base quality values were provided; no much bigger clone lies one nucleotide off. This sample was taken from a study of regulatory T cells in long-lasting Graves disease (dated by TCRdb to 2020 to 2023). Background for the entire study: Newly diagnosed Graves' disease patients had taken antithyroid drugs for less than 3 months. This study used TCR sequencing and RNA sequencing of peripheral blood to compare persistent Graves' disease patients against newly diagnosed Graves' disease patients. A total of approximately 35 samples underwent TCR sequencing: some 13 from persistent and some 20 from newly diagnosed Graves' disease patients. The study was registered as a clinical trial and conducted in China. General conclusions and limits of the study: The small sample size was acknowledged by the authors as a limitation that may reduce accuracy. Only the TCR beta chain was sequenced and analyzed. The study examined only peripheral blood because the primary lesion, thyroid tissue, could not be accessed. Patients with persistent disease shared more public clonotypes (under 3,000) than newly diagnosed patients did (roughly 970). TRBV28, TRBJ1-2 and TRBJ2-5 were preferentially used in persistent disease, while TRBV20-1 and TRBJ2-1 were favored in newly diagnosed disease. Lower TCR Shannon entropy and fewer highly expanded clones were observed in persistent Graves' disease patients than in newly diagnosed patients, which suggested clonal expansion.

Via the germline V gene, CDR1 is MDHEN and CDR2 SYDVKM. CDR3 length: 13 amino acids, cysteine to phenylalanine. The CDR3 DNA has 39 bases and is translated from base 1. Germline trimming: 7 bases from V, 6 bases from J; junction bases outside gene matches: 7. Sample time point, as interpreted from the label and publication: newly diagnosed GD, antithyroid drugs for less than 3 months. RNA was extracted from PBMCs in TRIzol for both TCR sequencing and RNA sequencing. Graves' disease was diagnosed according to American Thyroid Association guidelines. Patients were recruited from an endocrinology department in Xi'an, China. Each patient gave roughly 10 milliliters of peripheral blood, collected in an EDTA anticoagulant tube. PBMCs were isolated by Ficoll Paque Plus density gradient separation without further T cell sorting. An Agilent 2100 Bioanalyzer and agarose gel were used to check RNA quality, while a NanoDrop 2000 measured RNA concentration.

The method behind the library was multiplex PCR. Instrument used: Illumina HiSeq 4000. CDR3 regions were amplified by Arm-PCR with iRepertoire HTBI primers to construct TCR beta libraries. PCR products were gel purified before sequencing. As for the original processing: Gene usage analysis of CDR3 amino acid clonotypes used the approximately 62 TRBV and 14 TRBJ segments found across samples. COPE and FqMerger were used to merge the filtered high-quality paired reads into contigs. Contigs were aligned with BLAST to IMGT TRBV, TRBD and TRBJ reference genes, and CDR3 was defined per IMGT. Any clonotype with a frequency above 0.1% was classified as a highly expanded clone. Shannon entropy was used to measure repertoire diversity, and the Gini coefficient was used to measure V-J evenness. Clonotypes shared by more than one individual were considered public. TCRdb ran its own pipeline on the public reads, namely fastp trimming at Q25 and MiXCR clone calling, and kept in-frame beta chains. All rows with the same CDR3 protein become a single entry with the most common DNA and genes. The V and J calls shown here were made by TCRdb, not taken from the authors' results. Within this sample are approximately 400,000 distinct CDR3 sequences, with about 15% of them counted one time only. The ten largest clonotypes hold about 7.6% of the sample.

These data also featured in a second study, about T cells in Graves' hyperthyroidism and ophthalmopathy. The second study also describes: Graves' hyperthyroidism was defined as stable when no progression to ophthalmopathy occurred over 18 months of follow-up. Hyperthyroidism patients were newly diagnosed, with disease duration under 2 months, and aged 18 to 65 years. Any patient with an uncontrolled infection, another autoimmune disease, pregnancy or lactation was excluded. Clinical symptoms, serum thyroxine and TRAb, thyroid ultrasound, and orbital computed tomography formed the basis for the diagnoses. The first round of RT-PCR for the TCR CDR3 was performed with the HTBI primer set and the Qiagen OneStep RT-PCR kit. Most expanded thyroid clonotypes (frequency above 0.001) were also detected in blood, suggesting blood repertoires may reflect thyroid immune responses. In cross-validation, a model built on a 13 V-J signature told ophthalmopathy apart from stable hyperthyroidism with about 90% sensitivity and roughly 83% specificity, and in testing the same model reached 80%/75%. In validation, the model predicted progression to ophthalmopathy with 60% to 71% sensitivity and 72% to 85% specificity, a median of approximately 6.7 months before onset. A discovery cohort of approximately 100 patients, about 43 with Graves' ophthalmopathy and roughly 59 with stable Graves' hyperthyroidism, was used to find distinguishing TCR V-J signatures. Prospective prediction of ophthalmopathy was tested in an independent validation cohort consisting of 18 hyperthyroidism patients and approximately 16 patients who later progressed to ophthalmopathy. The 100 or so discovery patients were divided at random into training and test sets in a 7:3 ratio. Thyroid tissue and blood T-cell repertoires from more than 5 Graves' hyperthyroidism patients were also compared in the study. Once sampling was done, hyperthyroidism patients were given methimazole at a starting dose of 30 mg daily, whereas ophthalmopathy patients were given high-dose intravenous methylprednisolone. A second multiplex PCR round built the libraries, followed by size selection and purification. Paired-end sequencing of the libraries was performed with 100 bp reads on an Illumina HiSeq2000. SOAPnuke was used to process the raw data, throwing out any read that contained adapters or uncalled bases, had a mean Phred below 15, or lacked an exact constant-primer or identifier match. High-quality paired reads were merged with COPE v1.2.5, and unique nucleotide sequences were defined as clonotypes. Clonotypes were aligned to IMGT TRBV, TRBD and TRBJ reference segments using MiTCR v1.1. Analysis was restricted to V-J combinations with a frequency above 0.0001, which covered just over 98% of repertoires. The TCS score was defined as the ratio of F50 (clonal expansion) to E x V (chaos), calculated using BLOSUM62-based TCRdist between CDR3 peptides within each V-J. Welch's t-statistics and random forest reduced around 550 V-J features to 10 to 15, which were used in a naive Bayes classifier (R e1071). Sample size was not statistically predetermined, and investigators were not blinded to group allocation. The paper describes TCR Vbeta CDR3 sequencing of 120 to 150 peripheral blood samples, made up of 43 ophthalmopathy patients, 70 to 75 hyperthyroidism patients and some 17 progressor patients.

Here the chain combines TRBV28 and TRBJ2-7, with TRBD2 matching 9 junction bases. The receptor was derived from a woman in her thirties or forties with Graves disease. Donor details come from another sample of the same person, matched by shared clones. Here the sequenced sample was peripheral blood mononuclear cells (PBMCs), taken at new diagnosis, from a patient treated with antithyroid drugs. CDR3 region: CASTLAGAAEQYF. At the DNA level, the sequence is TGTGCCAGCACCTTAGCGGGAGCTGCCGAGCAGTACTTC.